These T cell receptor beta chains were read from a single sample in a study of T-cell reconstitution after alpha-beta-depleted transplantation in children. TCRdb independently ran MiXCR on the PCR reads; one entry per CDR3 protein. Of about 580,000 distinct CDR3 sequences detected, about a quarter appear once; the ten largest clones hold 30% to 45%. This sample comprised PBMCs, obtained before TCRalphabeta/CD19-depleted stem cell transplant. The receptors here all came from a boy in the first two years of life with Wiskott-Aldrich syndrome, due to receive a stem cell transplant. CDR3s include the opening cysteine and the closing phenylalanine or tryptophan. The D gene is left open where the match is weak. Size values are once, few and many counts, or a class for expanded clones, and some rows have none.

clone size: few; V gene: TRBV20-1; D gene: NA; J gene: TRBJ1-4; CDR3 DNA: TGCAGTGCTAGAGATCCGGACAAGGGTAATGAAAAACTGTTTTTT; CDR3 protein: CSARDPDKGNEKLFF
clone size: NA; V gene: TRBV12-3/TRBV12-4; D gene: TRBD2; J gene: TRBJ2-1; CDR3 DNA: TGTGCCAGCTCATCAGGGGCGGGGGGTGAGCAGTTCTTC; CDR3 protein: CASSSGAGGEQFF
clone size: NA; V gene: TRBV12-3/TRBV12-4; D gene: NA; J gene: TRBJ2-1; CDR3 DNA: TGTGCCAGCAGTTTTGTACTGCCCTCCTACAATGAGCAGTTCTTC; CDR3 protein: CASSFVLPSYNEQFF
clone size: few; V gene: TRBV12-3/TRBV12-4; D gene: NA; J gene: TRBJ2-3; CDR3 DNA: TGTGCCAGCAGGACAGCCACAGATACGCAGTATTTT; CDR3 protein: CASRTATDTQYF
clone size: once; V gene: TRBV12-3/TRBV12-4; D gene: NA; J gene: TRBJ1-1; CDR3 DNA: TGTACCTGCTGTTTAGCGGAGGACACTGAAGCTTTCTTT; CDR3 protein: CTCCLAEDTEAFF
clone size: few; V gene: TRBV6-1; D gene: NA; J gene: TRBJ1-3; CDR3 DNA: TGTGCCAGCAGTGAAGATGGGAATTCTGGAAACACCATATATTTT; CDR3 protein: CASSEDGNSGNTIYF
clone size: NA; V gene: TRBV7-9; D gene: NA; J gene: TRBJ2-1; CDR3 DNA: TGTGCCAGCAGCTTAGTCGACACGAGTGAGCAGTTCTTC; CDR3 protein: CASSLVDTSEQFF
clone size: NA; V gene: TRBV24-1; D gene: TRBD2; J gene: TRBJ2-3; CDR3 DNA: TGTGCCACCAGTGCGGCTAGCGGGACCATTCCAGATACGCAGTATTTT; CDR3 protein: CATSAASGTIPDTQYF
clone size: NA; V gene: TRBV5-5; D gene: NA; J gene: TRBJ2-1; CDR3 DNA: TGTGCCAGCAGGGTCAGGACGTCCTACAATGAGCAGTTCTTC; CDR3 protein: CASRVRTSYNEQFF
clone size: few; V gene: TRBV7-9; D gene: NA; J gene: TRBJ2-4; CDR3 DNA: TGTGCCAGCAGCCCAGGGACGGGAGTTAACATTCAGTACTTC; CDR3 protein: CASSPGTGVNIQYF
clone size: NA; V gene: TRBV27; D gene: NA; J gene: TRBJ2-5; CDR3 DNA: TGTGCCAGCAGTCTCGGACCGGACAGTAGGGAGACCCAGTACTTC; CDR3 protein: CASSLGPDSRETQYF
clone size: NA; V gene: TRBV2; D gene: TRBD2; J gene: TRBJ2-5; CDR3 DNA: TGTGCCAGCAGCGCGGCTAGCGGGACGAGAGAGACCCAGTACTTC; CDR3 protein: CASSAASGTRETQYF
clone size: NA; V gene: TRBV10-3; D gene: TRBD2; J gene: TRBJ2-7; CDR3 DNA: TGTGCCATCAGAGAAGGACTAGCGGGAGACGAGCAGTACTTC; CDR3 protein: CAIREGLAGDEQYF
clone size: NA; V gene: TRBV20-1; D gene: NA; J gene: TRBJ2-7; CDR3 DNA: TGCAGTGCTCAGATAAGCTCCTACGAGCAGTACTTC; CDR3 protein: CSAQISSYEQYF
clone size: few; V gene: TRBV27; D gene: NA; J gene: TRBJ2-3; CDR3 DNA: TGTGCCAGCAGTTTGTACAGGGAAACAGATACGCAGTATTTT; CDR3 protein: CASSLYRETDTQYF
clone size: few; V gene: TRBV27; D gene: NA; J gene: TRBJ2-2; CDR3 DNA: TGTGCCAGCCGCATAGGACGGGCCGCGGGGACCGGGGAGCTGTTTTTT; CDR3 protein: CASRIGRAAGTGELFF
clone size: few; V gene: TRBV27; D gene: TRBD2; J gene: TRBJ2-1; CDR3 DNA: TGTGCCAGCAGTCTACGACTAGCGGGAGCGAAAAGCTCCTACAATGAGCAGTTCTTC; CDR3 protein: CASSLRLAGAKSSYNEQFF
clone size: few; V gene: TRBV20-1; D gene: TRBD2; J gene: TRBJ2-1; CDR3 DNA: TGCAGTGCCGAAACCGGGACTAGCGGATTCAATGAGCAGTTCTTC; CDR3 protein: CSAETGTSGFNEQFF
clone size: NA; V gene: TRBV27; D gene: NA; J gene: TRBJ1-2; CDR3 DNA: TGTGCCAGCAGTTCCGGCAGTTTTGGCTACACCTTC; CDR3 protein: CASSSGSFGYTF
clone size: NA; V gene: TRBV9; D gene: NA; J gene: TRBJ2-7; CDR3 DNA: TGTGCCAGCAGCGCGTTATCCGGGAGCGAGGGCGAGCAGTACTTC; CDR3 protein: CASSALSGSEGEQYF
clone size: few; V gene: TRBV28; D gene: NA; J gene: TRBJ1-2; CDR3 DNA: TGTGCCAGCAGTTTTGGGGCAGACCTTAACTATGGCTACACCTTC; CDR3 protein: CASSFGADLNYGYTF
clone size: few; V gene: TRBV5-1; D gene: NA; J gene: TRBJ2-7; CDR3 DNA: TGCGCCAGCAGCCCAGCGACCGATTACGAGCAGTACTTC; CDR3 protein: CASSPATDYEQYF
clone size: NA; V gene: TRBV5-1; D gene: NA; J gene: TRBJ2-5; CDR3 DNA: TGCGCCAGCAGCCGCACAGCTGGGGAGACCCAGTACTTC; CDR3 protein: CASSRTAGETQYF
clone size: NA; V gene: TRBV20-1; D gene: TRBD1; J gene: TRBJ1-2; CDR3 DNA: TGCAGTGCTAGAGACTCCAGGGGGCATAACTATGGCTACACCTTC; CDR3 protein: CSARDSRGHNYGYTF
clone size: few; V gene: TRBV5-1; D gene: NA; J gene: TRBJ2-7; CDR3 DNA: TGCGCCAGCAGCTTGGGGACCGGCCGGGGGCGAAACTACGAGCAGTACTTC; CDR3 protein: CASSLGTGRGRNYEQYF
clone size: NA; V gene: TRBV12-3/TRBV12-4; D gene: NA; J gene: TRBJ2-5; CDR3 DNA: TGTGCCAGCAGTTGGGGAGGGACAACCCAGTACTTC; CDR3 protein: CASSWGGTTQYF
clone size: NA; V gene: TRBV12-3/TRBV12-4; D gene: NA; J gene: TRBJ1-5; CDR3 DNA: TGTGCCAGCAGTTTTCTAGACAATCAGCCCCAGCATTTT; CDR3 protein: CASSFLDNQPQHF
clone size: NA; V gene: TRBV7-8; D gene: NA; J gene: TRBJ2-3; CDR3 DNA: TGTGCCAGCACTGGGCCCGGCACAGATACGCAGTATTTT; CDR3 protein: CASTGPGTDTQYF
clone size: few; V gene: TRBV7-3; D gene: TRBD2; J gene: TRBJ2-2; CDR3 DNA: TGTGCCAGCAGCGTGACTAGCGGGAGGGGACCCGGGGAGCTGTTTTTT; CDR3 protein: CASSVTSGRGPGELFF
clone size: few; V gene: TRBV10-3; D gene: TRBD2; J gene: TRBJ2-7; CDR3 DNA: TGTGCCATCAGTGTCGGACTAGCGGACGGTAGTCGGTACTTC; CDR3 protein: CAISVGLADGSRYF
clone size: NA; V gene: TRBV7-2; D gene: NA; J gene: TRBJ2-3; CDR3 DNA: TGTGCCAGCAGCTTAGAACTGAGAAGCTGGGATACGCAGTATTTT; CDR3 protein: CASSLELRSWDTQYF
clone size: NA; V gene: TRBV5-1; D gene: TRBD2; J gene: TRBJ2-3; CDR3 DNA: TGCGCCAGCAGCGGCGGGAGGGGAGCCGATACGCAGTATTTT; CDR3 protein: CASSGGRGADTQYF
clone size: few; V gene: TRBV10-3; D gene: TRBD1; J gene: TRBJ2-5; CDR3 DNA: TGTGCCATCAGTGGCACAGGGGGACGAGAGACCCAGTACTTC; CDR3 protein: CAISGTGGRETQYF
clone size: few; V gene: TRBV20-1; D gene: TRBD1; J gene: TRBJ2-3; CDR3 DNA: TGCAGTGCGGGGGACAGGGGGCGGACAGATACGCAGTATTTT; CDR3 protein: CSAGDRGRTDTQYF
clone size: few; V gene: TRBV4-1; D gene: NA; J gene: TRBJ2-7; CDR3 DNA: TGCGCCAGCAGCCAAGAGAAAGAGGACAAAACATACGAGCAGTACTTC; CDR3 protein: CASSQEKEDKTYEQYF
clone size: NA; V gene: TRBV30; D gene: NA; J gene: TRBJ2-1; CDR3 DNA: TGTGCCTGGAGTAGTGGGTGGAGTGTAAACTACAATGAGCAGTTCTTC; CDR3 protein: CAWSSGWSVNYNEQFF
clone size: NA; V gene: TRBV5-1; D gene: TRBD1; J gene: TRBJ2-7; CDR3 DNA: TGCGCCAGCAGCCGTTCTCAGGGGGCTCTAAACGAGCAGTACTTC; CDR3 protein: CASSRSQGALNEQYF
clone size: NA; V gene: TRBV10-3; D gene: TRBD2; J gene: TRBJ2-3; CDR3 DNA: TGTGCCATCAGTGATGGCGGGAGGCAGGGCACAGATACGCAGTATTTT; CDR3 protein: CAISDGGRQGTDTQYF
clone size: NA; V gene: TRBV5-1; D gene: TRBD2; J gene: TRBJ2-1; CDR3 DNA: TGCGCCAGCACCCCCGGACTAGCGGGATTCAATGAGCAGTTCTTC; CDR3 protein: CASTPGLAGFNEQFF
clone size: few; V gene: TRBV30; D gene: TRBD1; J gene: TRBJ1-1; CDR3 DNA: TGTGCCTGGAGTGTAGGCGGGACAGGGGACACTGAAGCTTTCTTT; CDR3 protein: CAWSVGGTGDTEAFF
clone size: few; V gene: TRBV7-2; D gene: TRBD1; J gene: TRBJ1-2; CDR3 DNA: TGTGCCAGCAGCTTACCGGGACAGGGGAGGGGCTACACCTTC; CDR3 protein: CASSLPGQGRGYTF
clone size: few; V gene: TRBV6-1; D gene: TRBD1; J gene: TRBJ1-5; CDR3 DNA: TGTGCCAGCAGGGAATCCAGGGGGCTTAGCAATCAGCCCCAGCATTTT; CDR3 protein: CASRESRGLSNQPQHF
clone size: NA; V gene: TRBV5-1; D gene: NA; J gene: TRBJ2-2; CDR3 DNA: TGCGCCAGCAGCTTGGGTCCAGCGGAAACCGGGGAGCTGTTTTTT; CDR3 protein: CASSLGPAETGELFF
clone size: NA; V gene: TRBV29-1; D gene: NA; J gene: TRBJ2-3; CDR3 DNA: TGCAGCGTTCCTACCCGGGGCACAGATACGCAGTATTTT; CDR3 protein: CSVPTRGTDTQYF
clone size: NA; V gene: TRBV3-1; D gene: TRBD2; J gene: TRBJ2-5; CDR3 DNA: TGTGCCAGCAGCCAAGATTTGGCGGGAGTCGCAGAGACCCAGTACTTC; CDR3 protein: CASSQDLAGVAETQYF
clone size: few; V gene: TRBV10-2; D gene: TRBD2; J gene: TRBJ2-1; CDR3 DNA: TGCGCCAGCAGAGAGCTAGCGGGAGTTGAGCAGTTCTTC; CDR3 protein: CASRELAGVEQFF
clone size: NA; V gene: TRBV20-1; D gene: NA; J gene: TRBJ1-6; CDR3 DNA: TGCAGTGCAAAGCCGGGACTGTTTAATTCACCCCTCCACTTT; CDR3 protein: CSAKPGLFNSPLHF
clone size: few; V gene: TRBV14; D gene: NA; J gene: TRBJ2-1; CDR3 DNA: TGTGCCAGCAGCGCAGGCGTTTGGGGTTTCTACAATGAGCAGTTCTTC; CDR3 protein: CASSAGVWGFYNEQFF
clone size: NA; V gene: TRBV20-1; D gene: TRBD2; J gene: TRBJ2-1; CDR3 DNA: TGCAGTGCCCCCCGTCCTAGCGGGAGAAGGTACAATGAGCAGTTCTTC; CDR3 protein: CSAPRPSGRRYNEQFF
clone size: NA; V gene: TRBV20-1; D gene: NA; J gene: TRBJ2-5; CDR3 DNA: TGCAGTGCTAGAGATTTGGCGAACCAAGAGACCCAGTACTTC; CDR3 protein: CSARDLANQETQYF
clone size: few; V gene: TRBV12-3/TRBV12-4; D gene: NA; J gene: TRBJ2-5; CDR3 DNA: TGTGCCAGCAAACCAGTTTGGGGGAGGGAGACCCAGTACTTC; CDR3 protein: CASKPVWGRETQYF